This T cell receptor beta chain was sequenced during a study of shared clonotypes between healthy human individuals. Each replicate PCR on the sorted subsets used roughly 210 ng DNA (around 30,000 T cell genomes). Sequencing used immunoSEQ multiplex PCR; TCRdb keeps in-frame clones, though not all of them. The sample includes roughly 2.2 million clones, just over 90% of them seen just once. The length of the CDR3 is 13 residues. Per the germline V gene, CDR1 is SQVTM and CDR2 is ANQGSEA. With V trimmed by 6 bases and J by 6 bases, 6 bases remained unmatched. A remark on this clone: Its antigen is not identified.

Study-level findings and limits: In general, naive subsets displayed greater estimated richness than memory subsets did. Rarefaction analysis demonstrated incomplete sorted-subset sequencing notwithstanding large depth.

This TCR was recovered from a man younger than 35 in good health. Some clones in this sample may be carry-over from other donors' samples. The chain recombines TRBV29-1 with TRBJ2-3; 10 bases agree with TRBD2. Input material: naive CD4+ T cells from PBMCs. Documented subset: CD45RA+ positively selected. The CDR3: CSVSGRALDTQYF. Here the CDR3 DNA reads TGCAGCGTAAGCGGGAGGGCCCTGGATACGCAGTATTTT.